The present T cell receptor (beta chain) was sequenced within a study of blood T cells in healthy people across ages. At the level of the study: Template-switching capture recovered about one barcoded beta molecule per two T cells. Findings of the study overall: The study could not conclusively compare naive and antigen-experienced cells, given its unsorted PBMCs. The study regarded diversity estimates from one million T cells as underestimates.

Alongside a J-beta primer mix, a sample-barcoded 5' primer served in a second PCR lasting 7 to 11 cycles. MiXCR, applied by TCRdb to the 5' RACE reads, yields one record per CDR3 protein. The data hold about 1.8 million distinct CDR3 sequences, with 49% observed a single time. Germline trimming cut 4 bases from V and 5 bases from J; bases unmatched to any gene: 7. The CDR3 has 15 amino acids. On this clonotype: Its antigen is unknown.

The clonotype was recovered from a woman between 40 and 50 years old in good health. This sequence joins TRBV12-3 or TRBV12-4 and TRBJ2-5; TRBD1 agrees at 10 bases. Sequences were obtained from blood. DNA of the CDR3: TGTGCCAGCAGTTGGGGACAGGGGAGGGATGAGACCCAGTACTTC. This translates into CASSWGQGRDETQYF.